This T cell receptor beta chain was retrieved from a study of blood T cell repertoires in COVID-19. Study in general: Donors in the United States, Italy and Spain gave samples during acute or convalescent COVID-19.

This clone was detected only a few times. What the recovered Cohort 3 donors had was two negative PCRs, clearance, or symptom resolution. The protocol was immunoSEQ multiplex PCR, while the TCRdb copy is restricted to in-frame clones and leaves out a portion. The top ten hold 15% of the sample, which has 200,000 to 250,000 clones, approximately 82% seen once. Sequencing was carried out using PBMCs or T cells enriched from blood (not recorded which). The sequence derives from a man aged 35 to 55 who had recovered from COVID-19.

Written as DNA, the CDR3 is TGTGCCAGTAGTATCCTCCGGGGGGAGGCTTTCTTT. It specifies CASSILRGEAFF. The chain employs TRBV19 and TRBJ1-1, with TRBD1 as a possible D gene (5 bases). The V and J ends lost 3 bases and 11 bases respectively, with 13 bases between them. The CDR3 loop spans 12 amino acids. Germline V gene sequence: CDR1 LNHDA, CDR2 SQIVND (reference sequence).